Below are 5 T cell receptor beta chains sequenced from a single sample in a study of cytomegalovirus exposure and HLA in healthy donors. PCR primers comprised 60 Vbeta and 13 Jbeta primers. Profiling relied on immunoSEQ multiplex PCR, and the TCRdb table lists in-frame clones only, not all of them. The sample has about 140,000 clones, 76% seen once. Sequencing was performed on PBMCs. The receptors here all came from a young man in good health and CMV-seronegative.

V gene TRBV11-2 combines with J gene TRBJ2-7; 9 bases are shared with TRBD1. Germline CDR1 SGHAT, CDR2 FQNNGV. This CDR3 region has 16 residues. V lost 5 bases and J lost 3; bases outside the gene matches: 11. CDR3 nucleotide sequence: TGTGCCAGCAGCCTTCGAGGTGAGACAGGGGGCTACGAGCAGTACTTC. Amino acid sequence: CASSLRGETGGYEQYF.

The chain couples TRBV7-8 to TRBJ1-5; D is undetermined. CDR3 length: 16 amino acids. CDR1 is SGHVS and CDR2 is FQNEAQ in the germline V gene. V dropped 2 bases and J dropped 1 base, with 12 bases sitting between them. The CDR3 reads CASSLSGFRSNQPQHF. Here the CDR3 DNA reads TGTGCCAGCAGCTTAAGCGGGTTTCGGAGCAATCAGCCCCAGCATTTT. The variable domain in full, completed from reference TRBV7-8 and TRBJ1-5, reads GAGVSQSPRYKVAKRGQDVALRCDPISGHVSLFWYQQALGQGPEFLTYFQNEAQLDKSGLPSDRFFAERPEGSVSTLKIQRTQQEDSAVYLCASSLSGFRSNQPQHFGDGTRLSIL.

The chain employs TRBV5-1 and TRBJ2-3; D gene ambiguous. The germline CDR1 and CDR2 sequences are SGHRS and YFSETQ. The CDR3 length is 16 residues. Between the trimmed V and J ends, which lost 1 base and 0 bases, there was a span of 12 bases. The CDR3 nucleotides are TGCGCCAGCAGCTTGCCGGTACCCTTAAGCACAGATACGCAGTATTTT. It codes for CASSLPVPLSTDTQYF.

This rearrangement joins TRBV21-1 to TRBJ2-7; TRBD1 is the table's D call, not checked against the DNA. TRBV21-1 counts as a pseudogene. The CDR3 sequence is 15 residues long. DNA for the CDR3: TGTGCCAGCAGGGCATCCGGGGACAGTTCCTACGAGCAGTACTTC. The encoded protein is CASRASGDSSYEQYF.

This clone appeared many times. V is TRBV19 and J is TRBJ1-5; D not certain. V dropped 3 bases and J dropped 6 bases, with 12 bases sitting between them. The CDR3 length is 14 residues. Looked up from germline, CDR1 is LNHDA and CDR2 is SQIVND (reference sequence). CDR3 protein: CASSIRQYTQPQHF. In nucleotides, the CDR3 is TGTGCCAGTAGTATTCGCCAGTACACTCAGCCCCAGCATTTT.